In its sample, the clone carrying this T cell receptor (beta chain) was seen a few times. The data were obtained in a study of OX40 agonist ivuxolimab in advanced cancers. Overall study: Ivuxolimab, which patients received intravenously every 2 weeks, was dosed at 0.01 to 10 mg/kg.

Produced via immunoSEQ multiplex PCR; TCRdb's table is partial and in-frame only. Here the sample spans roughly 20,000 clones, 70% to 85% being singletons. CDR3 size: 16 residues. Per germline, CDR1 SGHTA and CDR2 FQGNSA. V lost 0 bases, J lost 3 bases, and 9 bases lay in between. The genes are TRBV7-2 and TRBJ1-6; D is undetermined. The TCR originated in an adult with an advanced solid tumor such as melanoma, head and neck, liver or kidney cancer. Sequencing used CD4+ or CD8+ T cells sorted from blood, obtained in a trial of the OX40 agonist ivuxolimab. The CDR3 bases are TGTGCCAGCAGCTTAGCGCCGAGTCGCTATAATTCACCCCTCCACTTT. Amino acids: CASSLAPSRYNSPLHF.